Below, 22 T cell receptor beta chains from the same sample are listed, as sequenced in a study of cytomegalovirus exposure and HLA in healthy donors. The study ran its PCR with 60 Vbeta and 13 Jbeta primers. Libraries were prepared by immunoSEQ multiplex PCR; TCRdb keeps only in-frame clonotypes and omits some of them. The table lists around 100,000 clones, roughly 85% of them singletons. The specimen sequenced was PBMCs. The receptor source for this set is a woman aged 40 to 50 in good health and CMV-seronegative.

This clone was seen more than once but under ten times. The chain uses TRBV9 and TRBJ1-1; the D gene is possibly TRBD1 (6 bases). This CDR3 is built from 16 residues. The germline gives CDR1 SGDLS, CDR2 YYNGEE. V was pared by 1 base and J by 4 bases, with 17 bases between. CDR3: CASSVQGQGSSTEAFF. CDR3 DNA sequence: TGTGCCAGCAGCGTACAGGGGCAAGGAAGTAGCACTGAAGCTTTCTTT.

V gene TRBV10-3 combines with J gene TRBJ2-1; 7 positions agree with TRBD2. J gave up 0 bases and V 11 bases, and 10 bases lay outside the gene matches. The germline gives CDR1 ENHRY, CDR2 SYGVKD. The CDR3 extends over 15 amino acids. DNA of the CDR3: TGTGCCCCCCCTACCCGCGGGAGCTCCTACAATGAGCAGTTCTTC. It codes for CAPPTRGSSYNEQFF.

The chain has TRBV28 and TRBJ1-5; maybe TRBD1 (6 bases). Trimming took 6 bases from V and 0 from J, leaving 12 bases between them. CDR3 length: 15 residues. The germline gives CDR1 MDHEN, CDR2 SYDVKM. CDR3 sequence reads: CASSVGGDSNQPQHF. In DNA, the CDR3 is TGTGCCAGCAGCGTAGGGGGGGATAGCAATCAGCCCCAGCATTTT.

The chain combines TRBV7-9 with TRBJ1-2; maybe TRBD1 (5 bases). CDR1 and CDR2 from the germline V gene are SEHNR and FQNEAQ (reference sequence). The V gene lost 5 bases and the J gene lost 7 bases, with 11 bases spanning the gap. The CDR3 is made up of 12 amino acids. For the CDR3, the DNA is TGTGCCAGCAGCCCAGGGAAGGGTGGCTACACCTTC. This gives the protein CASSPGKGGYTF.

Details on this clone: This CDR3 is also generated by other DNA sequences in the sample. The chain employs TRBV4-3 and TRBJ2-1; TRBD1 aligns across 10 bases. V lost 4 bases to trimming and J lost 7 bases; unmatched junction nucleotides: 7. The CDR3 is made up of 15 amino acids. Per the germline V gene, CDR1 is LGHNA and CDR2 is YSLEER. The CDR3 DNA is TGCGCCAGCAGCCGGTCCCGGGACAGGGGTAATGAGCAGTTCTTC. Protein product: CASSRSRDRGNEQFF.

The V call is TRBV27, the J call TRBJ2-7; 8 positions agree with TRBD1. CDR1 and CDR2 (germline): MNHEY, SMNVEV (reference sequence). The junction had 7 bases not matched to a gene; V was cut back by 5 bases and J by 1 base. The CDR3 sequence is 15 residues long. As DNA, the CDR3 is TGTGCCAGCAGTGTACTACGGGACAGGTCCTACGAGCAGTACTTC. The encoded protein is CASSVLRDRSYEQYF.

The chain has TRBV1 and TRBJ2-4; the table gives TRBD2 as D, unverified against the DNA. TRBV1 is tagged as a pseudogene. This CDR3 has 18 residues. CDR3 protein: CTSSLSPRVLRPKNIQYF. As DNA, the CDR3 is TGCACCAGCAGCCTTAGTCCGAGGGTTTTAAGGCCCAAAAACATTCAGTACTTC.

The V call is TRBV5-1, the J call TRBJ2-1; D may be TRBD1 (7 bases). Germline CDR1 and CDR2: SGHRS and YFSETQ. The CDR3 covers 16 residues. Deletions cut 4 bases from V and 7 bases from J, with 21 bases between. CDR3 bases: TGCGCCAGCAGCCCGATCAGGGGGGCGATATTAAATGAGCAGTTCTTC. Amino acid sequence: CASSPIRGAILNEQFF. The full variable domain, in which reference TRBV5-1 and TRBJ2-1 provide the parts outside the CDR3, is KAGVTQTPRYLIKTRGQQVTLSCSPISGHRSVSWYQQTPGQGLQFLFEYFSETQRNKGNFPGRFSGRQFSNSRSEMNVSTLELGDSALYLCASSPIRGAILNEQFFGPGTRLTVL.

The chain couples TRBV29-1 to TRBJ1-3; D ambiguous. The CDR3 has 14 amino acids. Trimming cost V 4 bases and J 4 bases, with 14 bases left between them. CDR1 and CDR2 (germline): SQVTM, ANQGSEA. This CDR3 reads CSVGPEGGGNTIYF. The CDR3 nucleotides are TGCAGCGTTGGACCAGAAGGAGGGGGAAACACCATATATTTT.

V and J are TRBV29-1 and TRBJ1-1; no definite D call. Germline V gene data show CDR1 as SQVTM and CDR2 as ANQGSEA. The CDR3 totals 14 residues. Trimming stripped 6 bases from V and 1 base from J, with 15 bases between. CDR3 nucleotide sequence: TGCAGCGTCTCCGCGGTAGCGGCGAACACTGAAGCTTTCTTT. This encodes CSVSAVAANTEAFF.

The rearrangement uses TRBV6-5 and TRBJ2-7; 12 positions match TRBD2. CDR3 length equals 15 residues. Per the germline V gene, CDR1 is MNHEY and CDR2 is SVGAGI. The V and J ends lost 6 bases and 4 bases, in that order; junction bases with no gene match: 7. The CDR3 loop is CASSPTSGRIYEQYF. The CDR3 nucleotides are TGTGCCAGCAGCCCTACTAGCGGGAGGATTTACGAGCAGTACTTC.

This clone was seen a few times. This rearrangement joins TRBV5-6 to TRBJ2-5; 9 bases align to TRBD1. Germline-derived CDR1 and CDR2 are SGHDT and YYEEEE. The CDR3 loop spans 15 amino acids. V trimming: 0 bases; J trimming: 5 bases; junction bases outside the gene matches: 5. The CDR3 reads CASSLATGGGETQYF. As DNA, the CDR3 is TGTGCCAGCAGCTTGGCCACAGGGGGCGGGGAGACCCAGTACTTC.

The CDR3 loop reads CASSARTSGGPDTQYF. CDR3 sequence (DNA): TGTGCCAGCAGCGCACGGACTAGCGGGGGGCCAGATACGCAGTATTTT. The genes are TRBV9 and TRBJ2-3; TRBD2 agrees at 14 bases. Germline CDR1 and CDR2: SGDLS and YYNGEE. V lost 3 bases and J lost 4; bases outside the gene matches: 4. The CDR3 is made up of 16 amino acids.

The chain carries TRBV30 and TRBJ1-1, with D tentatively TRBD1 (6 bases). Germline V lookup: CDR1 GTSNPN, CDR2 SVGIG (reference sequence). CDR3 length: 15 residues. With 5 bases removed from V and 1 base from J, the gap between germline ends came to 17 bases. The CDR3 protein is CAWERGHTGNTEAFF. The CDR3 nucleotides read TGTGCCTGGGAGAGGGGACACACGGGGAACACTGAAGCTTTCTTT.

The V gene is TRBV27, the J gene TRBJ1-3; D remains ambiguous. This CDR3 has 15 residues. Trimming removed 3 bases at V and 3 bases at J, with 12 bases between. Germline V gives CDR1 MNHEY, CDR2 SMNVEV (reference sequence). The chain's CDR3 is CASSFRRGDGNTIYF. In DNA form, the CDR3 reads TGTGCCAGCAGTTTTAGGCGGGGAGATGGAAACACCATATATTTT.

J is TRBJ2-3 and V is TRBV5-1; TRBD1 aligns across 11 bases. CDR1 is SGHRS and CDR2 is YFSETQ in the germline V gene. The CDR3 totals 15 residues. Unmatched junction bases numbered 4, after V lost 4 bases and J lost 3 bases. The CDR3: CASSEGTGGTDTQYF. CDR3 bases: TGCGCCAGCAGCGAAGGGACAGGGGGAACAGATACGCAGTATTTT.

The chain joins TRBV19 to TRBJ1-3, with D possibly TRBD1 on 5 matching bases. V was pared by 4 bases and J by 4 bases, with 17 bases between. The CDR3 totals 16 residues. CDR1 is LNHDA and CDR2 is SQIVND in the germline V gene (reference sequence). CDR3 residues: CASSRTPGDAGNTIYF. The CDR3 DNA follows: TGTGCCAGTAGTAGGACCCCGGGGGACGCAGGAAACACCATATATTTT.

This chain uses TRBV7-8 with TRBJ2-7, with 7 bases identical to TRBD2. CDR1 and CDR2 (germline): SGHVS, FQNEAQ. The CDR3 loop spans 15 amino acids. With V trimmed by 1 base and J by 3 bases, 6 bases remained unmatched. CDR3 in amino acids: CASSLGRAGVYEQYF. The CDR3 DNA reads TGTGCCAGCAGCTTAGGGAGGGCGGGAGTCTACGAGCAGTACTTC.

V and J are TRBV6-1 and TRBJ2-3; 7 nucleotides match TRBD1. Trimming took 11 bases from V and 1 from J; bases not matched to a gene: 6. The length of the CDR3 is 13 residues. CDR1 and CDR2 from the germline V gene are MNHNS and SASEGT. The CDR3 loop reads CAGYTGGTDTQYF. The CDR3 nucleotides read TGTGCCGGCTATACAGGGGGCACAGATACGCAGTATTTT.

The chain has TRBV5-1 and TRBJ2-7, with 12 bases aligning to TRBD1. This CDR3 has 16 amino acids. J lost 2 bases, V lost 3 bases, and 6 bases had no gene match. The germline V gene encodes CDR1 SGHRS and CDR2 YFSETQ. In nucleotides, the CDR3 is TGCGCCAGCAGCTCAACCGGGACAGGGGGCACCTACGAGCAGTACTTC. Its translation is CASSSTGTGGTYEQYF.

The CDR3 sequence is CATLESGSYNEQFF. The CDR3 DNA sequence: TGTGCCACCCTCGAGAGCGGCTCCTACAATGAGCAGTTCTTC. J is TRBJ2-1 and V is TRBV10-3; D is perhaps TRBD2 (5 bases). The V gene lost 10 bases and the J gene lost 0 bases, with 13 bases spanning the gap. Germline V gene data show CDR1 as ENHRY and CDR2 as SYGVKD. This CDR3 region has 14 residues.

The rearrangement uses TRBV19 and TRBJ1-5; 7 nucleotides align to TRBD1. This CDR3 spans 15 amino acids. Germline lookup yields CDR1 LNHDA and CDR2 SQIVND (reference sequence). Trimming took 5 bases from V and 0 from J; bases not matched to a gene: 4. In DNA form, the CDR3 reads TGTGCCAGTAGTGTATACAGGGGTAGCAATCAGCCCCAGCATTTT. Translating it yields CASSVYRGSNQPQHF.